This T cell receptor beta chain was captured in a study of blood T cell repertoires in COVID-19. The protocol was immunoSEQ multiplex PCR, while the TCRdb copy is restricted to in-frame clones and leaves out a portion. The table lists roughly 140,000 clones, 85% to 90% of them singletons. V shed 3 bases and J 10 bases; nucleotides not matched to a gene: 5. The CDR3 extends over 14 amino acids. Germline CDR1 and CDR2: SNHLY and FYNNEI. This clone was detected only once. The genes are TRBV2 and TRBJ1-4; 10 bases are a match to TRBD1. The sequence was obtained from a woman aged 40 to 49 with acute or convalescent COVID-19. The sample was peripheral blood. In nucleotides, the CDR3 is TGTGCCAGCAGTGAGGGACAGGGGAGGCGAAAACTGTTTTTT. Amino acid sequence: CASSEGQGRRKLFF.